What follows are 30 T cell receptor beta chains derived from one specimen sequenced in a study of PD-1 blockade in classical Hodgkin lymphoma. Exposure to brentuximab vedotin varied, and each patient had relapsed following autologous stem cell transplantation. The assay was immunoSEQ multiplex PCR, and TCRdb's table has in-frame clones only and misses some. The table lists about 4,100 clones, 70% to 75% of them singletons. This sample comprised peripheral blood mononuclear cells (PBMCs), obtained at baseline. All receptors come from a human donor with classical Hodgkin lymphoma.

The chain carries TRBV6-5 and TRBJ2-5; a possible D gene is TRBD2 (7 bases). The germline V gene encodes CDR1 MNHEY and CDR2 SVGAGI. The CDR3 length is 15 residues. Trimming cost V 6 bases and J 5 bases, with 19 bases left between them. CDR3 protein: CASSQPREGVETQYF. CDR3 DNA: TGTGCCAGCAGCCAACCGAGGGAGGGGGTTGAGACCCAGTACTTC.

This clone is classed as medium-sized (0.01 to 0.1%). V and J are TRBV28 and TRBJ2-1; the D gene is possibly TRBD2 (8 bases). CDR1 is MDHEN, CDR2 SYDVKM, per germline. Trimming removed 7 bases from V and 15 bases from J, with 28 bases in between. This CDR3 has 15 residues. The CDR3 DNA follows: TGTGCCAGCACCCCCAGGGGGGTAGCGGGAACCGTGGGGTTCTTC. As protein: CASTPRGVAGTVGFF. The entire variable domain, with the rest obtained from reference TRBV28 and TRBJ2-1, is as follows: DVKVTQSSRYLVKRTGEKVFLECVQDMDHENMFWYRQDPGLGLRLIYFSYDVKMKEKGDIPEGYSVSREKKERFSLILESASTNQTSMYLCASTPRGVAGTVGFFGPGTRLTVL.

This rearrangement joins TRBV5-1 to TRBJ1-1; the D gene is possibly TRBD1 (5 bases). The CDR3 sequence is 15 residues long. V was clipped by 4 bases and J by 4 bases, with 17 bases between them. In germline, CDR1 is SGHRS, CDR2 YFSETQ. The CDR3 region is CASSPGDPVGTEAFF. The CDR3 DNA follows: TGCGCCAGCAGCCCTGGGGACCCGGTAGGCACTGAAGCTTTCTTT.

This chain links TRBV19 with TRBJ2-7; TRBD1 matches at 7 bases. The CDR3 length is 17 residues. V gave up 4 bases and J gave up 0 bases; unmatched junction bases: 12. Per the germline V gene, CDR1 is LNHDA and CDR2 is SQIVND (reference sequence). The CDR3 nucleotides are TGTGCCAGTAGTAGAAACAGGGGCGCGGGCCACTCCTACGAGCAGTACTTC. Translation gives CASSRNRGAGHSYEQYF.

This chain uses TRBV6-4 with TRBJ2-2, with a tentative D call TRBD2 (5 bases). The CDR3 loop spans 13 amino acids. CDR1 is MRHNA, CDR2 SNTAGT, per germline. Trimming pared 3 bases from V and 9 bases from J, leaving 11 bases between. In DNA, the CDR3 is TGTGCCAGCAGTGAGCGAGGGAGCCGGGAGCTGTTTTTT. The encoded protein is CASSERGSRELFF.

This CDR3 is CASSWNHGYTF. In nucleotides, the CDR3 is TGTGCCAGCAGTTGGAACCATGGCTACACCTTC. The rearrangement links TRBV28 to TRBJ1-2; D gene unclear. V dropped 4 bases and J dropped 6 bases, with 6 bases sitting between them. The length of the CDR3 is 11 residues. Germline CDR1 reads MDHEN; CDR2 reads SYDVKM.

The table lists this clone with a few counts. The chain employs TRBV4-1 and TRBJ1-3; 7 bases are shared with TRBD1. The CDR3 consists of 18 residues. Trimming at V came to 1 base and at J to 0 bases, leaving 9 bases not matched to a gene. Germline CDR1 reads MGHRA; CDR2 reads YSYEKL. CDR3 sequence: CASSQGATGHTSGNTIYF. The CDR3 bases are TGCGCCAGCAGCCAAGGAGCGACAGGGCACACCTCTGGAAACACCATATATTTT.

The V gene is TRBV5-6, the J gene TRBJ2-3, with 7 bases fitting TRBD1. Germline CDR1 reads SGHDT; CDR2 reads YYEEEE. This CDR3 region has 14 residues. The V gene end was trimmed by 2 bases and the J gene end by 3 bases; junction bases not matched to a gene: 3. Here the CDR3 reads CASSLQGPTDTQYF. The DNA of the CDR3 is TGTGCCAGCAGCTTACAGGGGCCTACAGATACGCAGTATTTT.

This chain connects TRBV6-5 to TRBJ1-1, with a possible D match to TRBD1 (5 bases). The CDR3 contains 15 residues. V shed 0 bases and J shed 4 bases, with 12 bases lying between them. Germline V gene data show CDR1 as MNHEY and CDR2 as SVGAGI. CDR3: CASSYSRGLGTEAFF. In nucleotides, the CDR3 is TGTGCCAGCAGTTACTCAAGGGGTCTGGGCACTGAAGCTTTCTTT.

The chain uses TRBV7-2 and TRBJ2-2; 8 positions match TRBD2. V lost 1 base and J lost 3; bases outside the gene matches: 4. The CDR3 runs to 16 residues. Germline CDR1 reads SGHTA; CDR2 reads FQGNSA. The DNA of the CDR3 is TGTGCCAGCAGCTTAGGGAGCGGGAGCGACACCGGGGAGCTGTTTTTT. Protein: CASSLGSGSDTGELFF.

V is TRBV5-1 and J is TRBJ2-1, with D tentatively TRBD1 or TRBD2 (5 bases each). The CDR3 is 19 amino acids. The V gene's germline CDR1 is SGHRS and CDR2 YFSETQ. V lost 1 base, J lost 10 bases, and 30 bases lay in between. The CDR3 nucleotides read TGCGCCAGCAGCTTGCGAGGTTATGTGGGACGGTCAATGAAGAGGGAGCAGTTCTTC. Protein: CASSLRGYVGRSMKREQFF.

The genes are TRBV6-9 and TRBJ2-1, with D perhaps TRBD1 or TRBD2 (6 bases each). This CDR3 comprises 15 residues. Trimming shortened V by 3 bases and J by 5 bases, and 14 bases separated the two germline ends. Germline assignment: CDR1 MNHGY and CDR2 SVAAGI. CDR3 region: CASSYGAGEDNEQFF. The DNA of the CDR3 is TGTGCCAGCAGTTACGGGGCAGGGGAGGACAATGAGCAGTTCTTC.

The rearrangement links TRBV5-1 to TRBJ1-1; D might be TRBD1 (5 bases). Trimming stripped 0 bases from V and 0 bases from J, with 9 bases between. The CDR3 has 15 amino acids. The germline CDR1 and CDR2 sequences are SGHRS and YFSETQ. CDR3 bases: TGCGCCAGCAGCTTGGCCAGGGATCTGAACACTGAAGCTTTCTTT. Translated, it gives CASSLARDLNTEAFF.

The rearrangement links TRBV4-2 to TRBJ2-5; 9 nucleotides agree with TRBD1. Near its end, the DNA agrees better with TRBJ2-7, so the J call may be wrong. The germline gives CDR1 LGHNA, CDR2 YNFKEQ. This CDR3 spans 14 amino acids. The CDR3 DNA reads as TGTGCCAGCAGCCAAGGAGGGACAGGGTTCGAGCAGTACTTC. It specifies CASSQGGTGFEQYF.

The chain is built from TRBV6-6 and TRBJ2-1; 8 positions match TRBD1. The CDR3 covers 14 residues. V was pared by 6 bases and J by 12 bases, with 13 bases of the junction left unmatched. Germline V lookup: CDR1 MNHNY, CDR2 SVGAGI (reference sequence). CDR3 region: CASSRGQESILQFF. Written as DNA, the CDR3 is TGTGCCAGCAGCCGGGGACAGGAAAGCATACTGCAGTTCTTC.

The chain recombines TRBV28 with TRBJ2-6; 11 bases fit TRBD1. After removal of 8 bases from V and 0 bases from J, the junction contained 6 bases not matched to a gene. The CDR3 covers 17 residues. CDR1 is MDHEN, CDR2 SYDVKM, per germline. The CDR3: CASGGQGGSSGANVLTF. DNA for the CDR3: TGTGCCAGCGGGGGACAGGGGGGAAGCTCTGGGGCCAACGTCCTGACTTTC.

This rearrangement joins TRBV28 to TRBJ2-3, with TRBD1 identical over 9 bases. V dropped 2 bases and J dropped 6; count of bases not matched to a gene: 9. CDR1 and CDR2 (germline): MDHEN, SYDVKM. The CDR3 has 16 amino acids. CDR3: CASSLVWTGEGDTQYF. For the CDR3, the DNA is TGTGCCAGCAGTTTAGTTTGGACAGGGGAGGGGGATACGCAGTATTTT.

The rearrangement joins TRBV5-1 to TRBJ2-2; 9 bases fit TRBD1. V lost 4 bases, J lost 3 bases, and 7 bases stayed unmatched. The CDR3 loop spans 16 amino acids. In germline, CDR1 is SGHRS, CDR2 YFSETQ. In DNA, the CDR3 is TGCGCCAGCAGCGACCGCGGGACAGGGCACACCGGGGAGCTGTTTTTT. It encodes CASSDRGTGHTGELFF. Supplemented by reference TRBV5-1 and TRBJ2-2, the full variable domain reads KAGVTQTPRYLIKTRGQQVTLSCSPISGHRSVSWYQQTPGQGLQFLFEYFSETQRNKGNFPGRFSGRQFSNSRSEMNVSTLELGDSALYLCASSDRGTGHTGELFFGEGSRLTVL.

Only a few counts were recorded for this clone. This rearrangement joins TRBV6-5 to TRBJ2-1; D may be TRBD2 (5 bases). The ends were cut back, 8 bases at V and 7 bases at J, with 15 bases in the middle. Germline V CDR1 and CDR2: MNHEY, SVGAGI. This CDR3 contains 13 residues. DNA for the CDR3: TGTGCCAGCCTGGACTCTCAAGGGAATGAGCAGTTCTTC. Translated: CASLDSQGNEQFF.

This chain joins TRBV13 and TRBJ2-3, with TRBD1 matching 9 bases. CDR1 is PRHDT, CDR2 FYEKMQ, per germline (reference sequence). Unmatched junction bases numbered 8, after V lost 0 bases and J lost 7 bases. CDR3 length equals 16 residues. CDR3 DNA: TGTGCCAGCAGCTTAGGCCCGACAGGGGGATGGCATACGCAGTATTTT. It is translated as CASSLGPTGGWHTQYF. The whole variable domain, filled in from reference TRBV13 and TRBJ2-3, reads AAGVIQSPRHLIKEKRETATLKCYPIPRHDTVYWYQQGPGQDPQFLISFYEKMQSDKGSIPDRFSAQQFSDYHSELNMSSLELGDSALYFCASSLGPTGGWHTQYFGPGTRLTVL.

The chain employs TRBV7-2 and TRBJ2-3; D remains unclear. CDR3 length equals 12 residues. The V end was cut by 5 bases, the J end by 5 bases, with 8 bases between. From germline, CDR1 is SGHTA and CDR2 FQGNSA. The CDR3 DNA sequence: TGTGCCAGCAGCCCCCGGCAAGATACGCAGTATTTT. Residues: CASSPRQDTQYF.

The chain recombines TRBV19 with TRBJ2-1, with 9 bases fitting TRBD2. CDR3 length equals 16 residues. V lost 5 bases, J lost 0 bases, and 5 bases stayed unmatched. CDR1 and CDR2 (germline): LNHDA, SQIVND (reference sequence). This chain's CDR3 is CASSPGTSLSYNEQFF. As DNA, the CDR3 is TGTGCCAGTAGTCCTGGGACTAGCCTCTCCTACAATGAGCAGTTCTTC.

The CDR3 region has the DNA TGTGCCAGCAGTTTTGAGGGTCCGGCATATGGCTACACCTTC. Its protein product is CASSFEGPAYGYTF. The chain couples TRBV28 to TRBJ1-2; D unclear. The CDR3 loop spans 14 amino acids. V shed 3 bases and J shed 5 bases, with 13 bases lying between them. Germline assignment: CDR1 MDHEN and CDR2 SYDVKM.

The chain employs TRBV5-1 and TRBJ2-5; the D is unclear. The CDR3 runs 12 residues. Trimming shortened V by 4 bases and J by 1 base, and 5 bases separated the two germline ends. From germline, CDR1 is SGHRS and CDR2 YFSETQ. The CDR3, as DNA: TGCGCCAGCAGCCACCCCCAAGAGACCCAGTACTTC. It yields the protein CASSHPQETQYF.

This clone was seen a handful of times. The chain joins TRBV6-6 to TRBJ1-5; 7 bases are a match to TRBD1. J was trimmed by 5 bases and V by 5 bases; bases with no gene match: 6. This CDR3 contains 14 residues. Germline-derived CDR1 and CDR2 are MNHNY and SVGAGI (reference sequence). CDR3 nucleotides: TGTGCCAGCAGTGTACAGGGGTTCGATCAGCCCCAGCATTTT. Translation: CASSVQGFDQPQHF.

This rearrangement joins TRBV9 to TRBJ2-5, with D maybe TRBD1 (5 bases). The J call may not be correct, given that the DNA end is closer to TRBJ2-7. The CDR3 length is 15 residues. The germline V gene encodes CDR1 SGDLS and CDR2 YYNGEE. The CDR3, as DNA: TGTGCCAGCAGCGTAAAAGGGGCGTGGGGCTACGAGCAGTACTTC. Its translation: CASSVKGAWGYEQYF.

This clone appeared a few times. V usage is TRBV4-1 and J usage is TRBJ2-7, with D perhaps TRBD2 (5 bases). Germline values: CDR1 MGHRA, CDR2 YSYEKL. The V end lost 0 bases, the J end lost 3 bases, and 15 bases lay between the germline ends. This CDR3 contains 16 residues. The CDR3 reads CASSQDRGGSGYEQYF. The DNA for the CDR3 is TGCGCCAGCAGCCAAGATCGCGGCGGGTCAGGCTACGAGCAGTACTTC.

This chain connects TRBV6-4 to TRBJ1-5; maybe TRBD1 (6 bases). There are 20 residues in the CDR3. Germline V gene lookup returns CDR1 MRHNA and CDR2 SNTAGT. V lost 0 bases to trimming and J lost 0 bases, with 21 bases between them. The CDR3 coding sequence is TGTGCCAGCAGTGACTCGAATAGAGGGACATGTCTTTATAGCAATCAGCCCCAGCATTTT. Protein sequence: CASSDSNRGTCLYSNQPQHF.

This chain connects TRBV2 to TRBJ2-1, with unresolved D. V was clipped by 3 bases and J by 10 bases, with 16 bases between them. The CDR3 is 14 amino acids. Germline V lookup: CDR1 SNHLY, CDR2 FYNNEI. Written as DNA, the CDR3 is TGTGCCAGCAGTGAGGGCAGGCTAGTAAGCGAGCAGTTCTTC. It is translated as CASSEGRLVSEQFF.

V usage is TRBV7-8 and J usage is TRBJ2-1; D call uncertain. Germline lookup yields CDR1 SGHVS and CDR2 FQNEAQ. Trimming cost V 1 base and J 1 base, with 11 bases left between them. CDR3 length equals 16 residues. The CDR3 nucleotides read TGTGCCAGCAGCTTAGAGGTCCCGGCGTCCTACAATGAGCAGTTCTTC. This sequence encodes CASSLEVPASYNEQFF.